This TCR beta chain was recovered during a study of blood T cell repertoires in COVID-19. Per the authors' pipeline: Amplification from reference gene primers served as the basis for estimated nucleated cell counts. Produced via immunoSEQ multiplex PCR; TCRdb's table is partial and in-frame only. V and J calls and clone size are copied from that table; D and trimming were computed from the DNA. This sample yields 300,000 to 350,000 clones, of which 90% to 95% are seen a single time; approximately 4.1% belongs to the top ten. Participants were aged about 18 to 89 years from about two dozen US areas. Participants' own reports of clinical history determined their cohort assignment. Exposed enrollees had met someone with a PCR-confirmed or clinician-diagnosed COVID-19 case at some point within the 2 weeks before study entry. The CDR3 has 17 amino acids. J lost 4 bases, V lost 4 bases, and 7 bases had no gene match. In germline, CDR1 is SGHDT, CDR2 YYEEEE.

The TCR comes from a woman aged 30 to 39 who had been exposed to COVID-19. Sequenced: PBMCs or T cells enriched from blood (not recorded which). The chain employs TRBV5-6 and TRBJ1-6; TRBD1 matches at 11 bases. The CDR3 spells CASSPAGTGGYNSPLHF. The DNA for the CDR3 is TGTGCCAGCAGCCCCGCCGGGACAGGGGGTTATAATTCACCCCTCCACTTT.